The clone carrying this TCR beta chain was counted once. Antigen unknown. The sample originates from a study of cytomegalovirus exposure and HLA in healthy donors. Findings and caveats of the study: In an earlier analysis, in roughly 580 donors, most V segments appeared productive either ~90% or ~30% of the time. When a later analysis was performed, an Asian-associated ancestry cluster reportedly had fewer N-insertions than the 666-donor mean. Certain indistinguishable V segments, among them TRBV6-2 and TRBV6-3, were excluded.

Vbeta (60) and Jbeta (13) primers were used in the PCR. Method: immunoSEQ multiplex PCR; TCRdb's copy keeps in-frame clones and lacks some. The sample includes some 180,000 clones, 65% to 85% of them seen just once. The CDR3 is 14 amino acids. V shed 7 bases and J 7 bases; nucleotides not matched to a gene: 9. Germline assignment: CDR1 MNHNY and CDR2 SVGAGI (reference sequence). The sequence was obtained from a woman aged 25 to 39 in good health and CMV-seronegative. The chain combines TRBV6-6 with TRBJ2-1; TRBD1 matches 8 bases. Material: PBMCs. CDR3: CASTRGQVWNEQFF. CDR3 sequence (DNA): TGTGCCAGCACCAGGGGACAGGTCTGGAATGAGCAGTTCTTC.